The TCR beta chain described here comes from a study of cytomegalovirus exposure and HLA in healthy donors. About the study: Unique TCRs from HLA-typed donors, about 78 million of them, were held in an early data release. Notes on the study in general: Per a later analysis, fewer than 20,000 TCR beta sequences showed association with HLA alleles at 0.05 false discovery rate. Previous analysis showed most TCR beta V segments were productive about 90% or about 30% of the time. Overall, approximately 150 TCR beta chains were annotated as cytomegalovirus-associated.

PCR employed 60 Vbeta and 13 Jbeta primers. Method: immunoSEQ multiplex PCR; TCRdb's copy keeps in-frame clones and lacks some. The repertoire includes about 160,000 clones, roughly 85% of them detected once, and 7.5% to 9% sits in the top ten. The CDR3 extends over 12 amino acids. Trimming stripped 11 bases from V and 6 bases from J, with 14 bases between. From germline, CDR1 is SGHVS and CDR2 FNYEAQ. Comments on this clone: Its antigen is undetermined.

The sample taken for sequencing was PBMCs. This TCR came from a male donor in good health and CMV-seropositive. The V call is TRBV7-6, the J call TRBJ2-1; perhaps TRBD2 as D (6 bases). CDR3 sequence (DNA): TGTGCCTCCTCGACTAGGTCCAATGAGCAGTTCTTC. Protein: CASSTRSNEQFF.